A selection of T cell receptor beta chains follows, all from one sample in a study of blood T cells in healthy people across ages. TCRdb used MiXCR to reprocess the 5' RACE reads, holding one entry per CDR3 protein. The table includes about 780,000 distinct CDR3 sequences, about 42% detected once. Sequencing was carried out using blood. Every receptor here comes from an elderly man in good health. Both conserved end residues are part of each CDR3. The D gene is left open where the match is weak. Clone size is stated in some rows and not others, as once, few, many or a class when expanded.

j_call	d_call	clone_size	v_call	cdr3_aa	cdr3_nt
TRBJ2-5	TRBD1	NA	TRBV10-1	CASSGVGTGRHKQYF	TGCGCCAGCAGTGGAGTCGGGACAGGGCGCCACAAGCAGTACTTC
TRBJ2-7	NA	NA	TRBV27	CASSLSGRGGQYF	TGTGCCAGCAGTTTATCGGGCAGGGGCGGGCAGTACTTC
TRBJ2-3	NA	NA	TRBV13	CASSSPLVGLTDTQYF	TGTGCCAGCAGCTCGCCGCTAGTGGGCCTCACAGATACGCAGTATTTT
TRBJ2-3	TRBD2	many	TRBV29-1	CSVEETSSTLGTQYF	TGCAGCGTTGAAGAGACTAGCAGCACGCTGGGTACGCAGTATTTT
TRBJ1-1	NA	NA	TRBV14	CASSQARNTEAFF	TGTGCCAGCAGCCAAGCTAGGAACACTGAAGCTTTCTTT
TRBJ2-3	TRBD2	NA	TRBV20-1	CSARDQLAGDLTQYF	TGCAGTGCTAGAGATCAACTAGCGGGAGATCTTACGCAGTATTTT
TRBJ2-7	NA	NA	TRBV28	CASSSAPGVIYEQYF	TGTGCCAGCAGCAGCGCGCCAGGGGTGATATACGAGCAGTACTTC
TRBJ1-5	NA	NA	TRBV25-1	CASSGREHNQPQHF	TGTGCCAGCAGTGGAAGGGAACACAATCAGCCCCAGCATTTT
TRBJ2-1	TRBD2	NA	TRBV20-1	CSGASGRSSYNEQFF	TGCAGCGGGGCTAGCGGGAGGAGCTCCTACAATGAGCAGTTCTTC
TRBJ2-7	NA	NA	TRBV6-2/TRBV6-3	CASSPPGRFYEQYF	TGTGCCAGCAGTCCTCCGGGACGGTTCTACGAGCAGTACTTC
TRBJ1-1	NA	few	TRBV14	CASSRQVEAFF	TGTGCCAGCAGCCGACAGGTTGAAGCTTTCTTT
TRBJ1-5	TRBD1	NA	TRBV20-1	CSARETGLDQPQHF	TGCAGTGCTAGAGAGACAGGGTTGGATCAGCCCCAGCATTTT
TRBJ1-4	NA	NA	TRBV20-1	CSARDSRTSNEKLFF	TGCAGTGCTAGAGATTCGCGGACATCTAATGAAAAACTGTTTTTT
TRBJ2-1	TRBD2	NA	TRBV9	CASSVGLGTYNEQFF	TGTGCCAGCAGCGTCGGACTAGGGACCTACAATGAGCAGTTCTTC
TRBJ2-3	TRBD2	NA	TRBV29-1	CSAGLAGTLLISTDTQYF	TGCAGCGCCGGACTAGCGGGGACTTTACTTATTAGCACAGATACGCAGTATTTT
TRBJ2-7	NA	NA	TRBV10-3	CAISDRYEQYF	TGTGCCATCAGTGACCGCTACGAGCAGTACTTC
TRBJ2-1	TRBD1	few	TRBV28	CASSSSGQGFESEQFF	TGTGCCAGCAGTTCCTCAGGACAGGGCTTCGAAAGTGAGCAGTTCTTC
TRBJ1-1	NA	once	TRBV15	CATSREYGTLNTEAFF	TGTGCCACCAGCAGAGAATATGGGACACTGAACACTGAAGCTTTCTTT
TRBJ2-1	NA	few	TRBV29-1	CSAVDGSKEQFF	TGCAGCGCCGTGGACGGCTCCAAGGAGCAGTTCTTC
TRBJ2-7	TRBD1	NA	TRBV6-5	CASSIGTEKTYEQYF	TGTGCCAGCAGTATCGGGACAGAGAAAACCTACGAGCAGTACTTC
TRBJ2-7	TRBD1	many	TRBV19	CASSMNGQGAYEQYF	TGTGCCAGTAGCATGAACGGACAGGGTGCCTACGAGCAGTACTTC
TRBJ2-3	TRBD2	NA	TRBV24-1	CATSGGAGGTDTQYF	TGTGCCACCAGTGGTGGAGCGGGAGGCACAGATACGCAGTATTTT
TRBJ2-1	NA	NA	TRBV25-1	CASSEHSQETQFF	TGTGCCAGCAGTGAGCACAGCCAAGAGACCCAGTTCTTC